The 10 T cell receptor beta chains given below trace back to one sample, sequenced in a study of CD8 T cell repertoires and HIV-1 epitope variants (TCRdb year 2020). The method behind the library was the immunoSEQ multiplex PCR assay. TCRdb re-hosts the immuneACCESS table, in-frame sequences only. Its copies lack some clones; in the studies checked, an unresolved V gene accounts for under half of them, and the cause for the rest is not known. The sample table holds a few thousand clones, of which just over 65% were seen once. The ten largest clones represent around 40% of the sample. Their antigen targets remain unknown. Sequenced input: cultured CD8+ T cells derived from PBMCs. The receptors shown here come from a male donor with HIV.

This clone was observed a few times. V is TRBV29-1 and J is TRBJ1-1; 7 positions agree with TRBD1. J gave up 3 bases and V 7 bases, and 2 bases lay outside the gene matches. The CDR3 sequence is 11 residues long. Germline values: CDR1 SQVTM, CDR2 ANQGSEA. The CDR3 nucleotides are TGCAGCGGAGACAGGGACACTGAAGCTTTCTTT. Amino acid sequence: CSGDRDTEAFF.

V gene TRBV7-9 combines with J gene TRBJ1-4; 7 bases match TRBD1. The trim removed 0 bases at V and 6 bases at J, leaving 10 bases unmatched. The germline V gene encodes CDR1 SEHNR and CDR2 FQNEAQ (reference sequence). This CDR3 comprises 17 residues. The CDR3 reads CASSLASGGAVDEKLFF. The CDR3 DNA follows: TGTGCCAGCAGCTTAGCCTCAGGGGGTGCAGTGGATGAAAAACTGTTTTTT.

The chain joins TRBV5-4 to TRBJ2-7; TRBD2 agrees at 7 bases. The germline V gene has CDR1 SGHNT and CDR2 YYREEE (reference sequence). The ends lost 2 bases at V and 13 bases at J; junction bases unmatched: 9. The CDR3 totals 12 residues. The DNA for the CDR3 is TGTGCCAGCAGCTTCGGGGGAGGGCCATTTTACTTC. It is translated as CASSFGGGPFYF.

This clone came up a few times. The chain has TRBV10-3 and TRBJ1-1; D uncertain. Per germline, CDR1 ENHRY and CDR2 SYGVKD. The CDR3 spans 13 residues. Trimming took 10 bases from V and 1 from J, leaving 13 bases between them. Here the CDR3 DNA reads TGTGCCACCCAAGACCATACGAACACTGAAGCTTTCTTT. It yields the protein CATQDHTNTEAFF.

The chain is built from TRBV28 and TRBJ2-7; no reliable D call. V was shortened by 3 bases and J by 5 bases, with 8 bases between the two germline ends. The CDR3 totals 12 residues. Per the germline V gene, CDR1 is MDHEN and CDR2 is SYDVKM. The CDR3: CASSFSVNEQYF. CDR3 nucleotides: TGTGCCAGCAGTTTTTCGGTGAACGAGCAGTACTTC. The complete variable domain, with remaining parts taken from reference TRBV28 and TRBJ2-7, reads DVKVTQSSRYLVKRTGEKVFLECVQDMDHENMFWYRQDPGLGLRLIYFSYDVKMKEKGDIPEGYSVSREKKERFSLILESASTNQTSMYLCASSFSVNEQYFGPGTRLTVT.

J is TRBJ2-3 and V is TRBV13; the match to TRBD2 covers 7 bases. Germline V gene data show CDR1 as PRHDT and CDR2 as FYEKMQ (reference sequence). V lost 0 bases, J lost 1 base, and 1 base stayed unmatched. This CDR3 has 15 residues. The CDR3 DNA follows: TGTGCCAGCAGCTTAGGACGGGGGGGCACAGATACGCAGTATTTT. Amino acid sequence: CASSLGRGGTDTQYF.

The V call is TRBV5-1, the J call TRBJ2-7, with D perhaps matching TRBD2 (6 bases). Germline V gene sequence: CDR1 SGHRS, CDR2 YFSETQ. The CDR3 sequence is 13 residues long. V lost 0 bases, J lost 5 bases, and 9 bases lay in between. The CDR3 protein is CASSLALADEQYF. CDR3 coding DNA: TGCGCCAGCAGCTTGGCCTTAGCGGACGAGCAGTACTTC.

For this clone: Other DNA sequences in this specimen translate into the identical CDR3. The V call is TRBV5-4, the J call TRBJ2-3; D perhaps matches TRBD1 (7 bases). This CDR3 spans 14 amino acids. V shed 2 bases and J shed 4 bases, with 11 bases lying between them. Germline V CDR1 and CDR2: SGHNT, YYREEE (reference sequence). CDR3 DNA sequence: TGTGCCAGCAGCTTCGGAGGGGGCGCAGATACGCAGTATTTT. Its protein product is CASSFGGGADTQYF.

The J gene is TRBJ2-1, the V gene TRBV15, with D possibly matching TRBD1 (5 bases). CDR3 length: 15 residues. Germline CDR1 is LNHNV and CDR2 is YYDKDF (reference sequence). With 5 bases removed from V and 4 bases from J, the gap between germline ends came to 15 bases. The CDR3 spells CATSPDRSGYNEQFF. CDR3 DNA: TGTGCCACCAGCCCTGACCGGTCAGGGTACAATGAGCAGTTCTTC.

The CDR3 nucleotides are TGCGCCAGCAGCCAAGACTCCCAGACTAACTATGGCTACACCTTC. This codes for CASSQDSQTNYGYTF. V gene TRBV4-1 combines with J gene TRBJ1-2; D is ambiguous. The CDR3 has 15 amino acids. Germline V CDR1 and CDR2: MGHRA, YSYEKL. Trimming removed 0 bases at V and 0 bases at J, with 8 bases between.